Following are 13 T cell receptor beta chains from one sample sequenced in a study of response to subunit inactivated influenza vaccine. In TCRdb, the RT-PCR reads were re-called with MiXCR into one record per CDR3 protein. The repertoire holds about 520,000 distinct CDR3 sequences, with around 25% as singletons. Sample: CD4+ T cells sorted from PBMCs, taken more than 4 days after vaccination. Receptors were obtained from a man aged 45 to 65 who received an inactivated influenza vaccine.

The V gene is TRBV6-1, the J gene TRBJ2-7, with 11 bases aligning to TRBD2. J gave up 2 bases and V 5 bases, and 11 bases lay outside the gene matches. The CDR3 has 17 amino acids. Germline V lookup: CDR1 MNHNS, CDR2 SASEGT. The CDR3 protein is CASSQLPLTSGAYEQYF. The CDR3 DNA reads as TGTGCCAGCAGTCAGTTACCCTTGACTAGCGGGGCCTACGAGCAGTACTTC.

CDR3 sequence reads: CASSPNLGSGGLETQYF. CDR3 nucleotide sequence: TGTGCCAGCAGTCCAAATTTGGGATCAGGGGGCCTGGAGACCCAGTACTTC. The chain is built from TRBV12-3 or TRBV12-4 and TRBJ2-5, with 8 bases aligning to TRBD1. This CDR3 has 17 amino acids. V shed 5 bases, J shed 5 bases, and the junction held 16 bases outside the gene matches.

This clonotype was detected only a few times. The J gene is TRBJ1-1, the V gene TRBV13, with D possibly being TRBD1 (5 bases). The CDR3 sequence is 15 residues long. Deletions cut 0 bases from V and 6 bases from J, with 14 bases between. Germline V gene sequence: CDR1 PRHDT, CDR2 FYEKMQ (reference sequence). CDR3 amino acids: CASSLGSGLISEAFF. CDR3 in DNA: TGTGCCAGCAGCTTAGGTTCAGGGTTAATTTCTGAAGCTTTCTTT.

Only a few counts were recorded for this clonotype. The chain links TRBV12-3 or TRBV12-4 to TRBJ2-2; a weak D match, TRBD1 (8 bases). This CDR3 spans 15 amino acids. CDR3 DNA sequence: TGTGCTGTGGCAGGGGGCGGGGGCGTCACCGGGGAGCTGTTTTTT. Its protein is CAVAGGGGVTGELFF.

This clonotype appeared a few times. The rearrangement joins TRBV7-2 to TRBJ2-1; no clear D. Germline V gene lookup returns CDR1 SGHTA and CDR2 FQGNSA. This CDR3 has 12 amino acids. With 10 bases removed from V and 10 bases from J, the gap between germline ends came to 17 bases. The CDR3 here is CATGELTIEQFF. The CDR3 DNA is TGTGCCACCGGCGAGTTAACAATCGAGCAGTTCTTC. Full variable domain (rest looked up from reference TRBV7-2 and TRBJ2-1): GAGVSQSPSNKVTEKGKDVELRCDPISGHTALYWYRQSLGQGLEFLIYFQGNSAPDKSGLPSDRFSAERTGGSVSTLTIQRTQQEDSAVYLCATGELTIEQFFGPGTRLTVL.

The V and J genes are TRBV24-1 and TRBJ2-3; TRBD1 aligns across 8 bases. The trim removed 4 bases at V and 7 bases at J, leaving 12 bases unmatched. Germline V gene data show CDR1 as KGHDR and CDR2 as SFDVKD. This CDR3 region has 16 residues. The DNA of the CDR3 is TGTGCCACCAGTGACAATCATTCAGGGGGCTTGAATACGCAGTATTTT. The encoded protein is CATSDNHSGGLNTQYF.

J is TRBJ2-5 and V is TRBV11-2, with D maybe TRBD1 (5 bases). CDR1 and CDR2 from the germline V gene are SGHAT and FQNNGV. The CDR3 totals 14 residues. Trimming pared 0 bases from V and 5 bases from J, leaving 10 bases between. For the CDR3, the DNA is TGTGCCAGCAGCTTAGAGGGGAACAGGGAGACCCAGTACTTC. Amino acids: CASSLEGNRETQYF.

In its sample, this clonotype was seen a few times. The gene calls are TRBV6-5 and TRBJ2-7; 7 bases are a match to TRBD2. Germline values: CDR1 MNHEY, CDR2 SVGAGI. The CDR3 consists of 11 residues. The V and J ends lost 7 bases and 6 bases, in that order; junction bases with no gene match: 3. CDR3 DNA: TGTGCCAGCATTTCGGGGGGCGAGCAGTACTTC. It specifies CASISGGEQYF.

This clonotype has a handful of counts. This chain uses TRBV20-1 with TRBJ2-1; possibly TRBD1 for D (6 bases). Trimming cost V 6 bases and J 4 bases, with 16 bases left between them. Germline values: CDR1 DFQATT, CDR2 SNEGSKA (reference sequence). The CDR3 is 14 residues long. CDR3 sequence: CSAKDRTFYNEQFF. The DNA of the CDR3 is TGCAGTGCCAAAGACAGGACCTTTTACAATGAGCAGTTCTTC.

Only a few counts were recorded for this clonotype. The chain recombines TRBV10-3 with TRBJ2-7; 13 bases map to TRBD2. The CDR3 covers 15 residues. V was clipped by 6 bases and J by 3 bases; unmatched bases: 5. Germline lookup yields CDR1 ENHRY and CDR2 SYGVKD. DNA of the CDR3: TGTGCCATCAGAGGGACTAGCGGGACCTTCTACGAGCAGTACTTC. Its translation: CAIRGTSGTFYEQYF.

The chain joins TRBV20-1 to TRBJ2-2; D gene ambiguous. The CDR3 loop spans 13 amino acids. V lost 0 bases and J 1 base, leaving 3 bases between the germline ends. In germline, CDR1 is DFQATT, CDR2 SNEGSKA (reference sequence). CDR3 in amino acids: CSARERNTGELFF. The CDR3 region has the DNA TGCAGTGCTAGAGAGAGGAACACCGGGGAGCTGTTTTTT.

This clonotype was seen only a few times. The chain carries TRBV30 and TRBJ1-1; D may be TRBD1 (5 bases). The CDR3 totals 13 residues. The V end was cut by 5 bases, the J end by 5 bases, with 15 bases between. The germline V gene has CDR1 GTSNPN and CDR2 SVGIG (reference sequence). CDR3 loop: CAWHRSGRTEAFF. Written as DNA, the CDR3 is TGTGCCTGGCACCGGTCAGGGAGAACTGAAGCTTTCTTT.

The chain joins TRBV2 to TRBJ2-6, with D unclear. The CDR3 extends over 14 amino acids. Germline assignment: CDR1 SNHLY and CDR2 FYNNEI. Trimming pared 8 bases from V and 0 bases from J, leaving 8 bases between. CDR3 region: CASLPLSGANVLTF. CDR3 DNA sequence: TGTGCCAGCCTGCCGCTCTCTGGGGCCAACGTCCTGACTTTC. The full variable domain, completed using reference TRBV2 and TRBJ2-6, is EPEVTQTPSHQVTQMGQEVILRCVPISNHLYFYWYRQILGQKVEFLVSFYNNEISEKSEIFDDQFSVERPDGSNFTLKIRSTKLEDSAMYFCASLPLSGANVLTFGAGSRLTVL.